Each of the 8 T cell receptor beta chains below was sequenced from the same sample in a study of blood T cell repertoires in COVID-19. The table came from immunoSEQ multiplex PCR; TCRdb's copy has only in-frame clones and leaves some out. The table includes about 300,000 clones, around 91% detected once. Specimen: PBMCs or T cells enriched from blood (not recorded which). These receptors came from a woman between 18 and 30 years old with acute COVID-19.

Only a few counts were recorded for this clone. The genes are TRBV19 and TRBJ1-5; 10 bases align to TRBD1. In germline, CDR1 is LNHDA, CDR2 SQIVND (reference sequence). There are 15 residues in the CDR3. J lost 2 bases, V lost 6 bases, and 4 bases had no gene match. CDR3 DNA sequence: TGTGCCAGTAGAACGACAGGGGGCGGCAATCAGCCCCAGCATTTT. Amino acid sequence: CASRTTGGGNQPQHF.

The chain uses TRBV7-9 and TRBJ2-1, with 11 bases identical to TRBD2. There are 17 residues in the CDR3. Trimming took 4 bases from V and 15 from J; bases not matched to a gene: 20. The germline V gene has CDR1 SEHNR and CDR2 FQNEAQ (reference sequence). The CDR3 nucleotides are TGTGCCAGCAGCTCAGGGGGGATACTAGCGGGAGTTGGTTTGGGGTTCTTC. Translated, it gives CASSSGGILAGVGLGFF.

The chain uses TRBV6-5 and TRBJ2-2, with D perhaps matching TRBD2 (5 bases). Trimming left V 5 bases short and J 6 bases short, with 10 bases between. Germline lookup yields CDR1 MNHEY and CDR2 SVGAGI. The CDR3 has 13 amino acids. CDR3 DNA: TGTGCCAGCAGTCTCTGGAGGCCCGGGGAGCTGTTTTTT. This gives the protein CASSLWRPGELFF.

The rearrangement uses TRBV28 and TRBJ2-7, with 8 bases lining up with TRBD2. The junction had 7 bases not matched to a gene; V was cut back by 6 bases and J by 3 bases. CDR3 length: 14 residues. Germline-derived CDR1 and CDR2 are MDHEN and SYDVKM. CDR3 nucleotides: TGTGCCAGCAGGTCGAGCGGGAGTAGCTACGAGCAGTACTTC. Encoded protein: CASRSSGSSYEQYF.

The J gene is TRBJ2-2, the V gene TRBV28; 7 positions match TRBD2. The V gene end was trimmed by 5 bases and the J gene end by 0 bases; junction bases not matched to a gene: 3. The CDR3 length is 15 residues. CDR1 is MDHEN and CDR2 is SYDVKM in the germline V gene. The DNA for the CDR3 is TGTGCCAGCAGTACGGCGGGAGCGAACACCGGGGAGCTGTTTTTT. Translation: CASSTAGANTGELFF.

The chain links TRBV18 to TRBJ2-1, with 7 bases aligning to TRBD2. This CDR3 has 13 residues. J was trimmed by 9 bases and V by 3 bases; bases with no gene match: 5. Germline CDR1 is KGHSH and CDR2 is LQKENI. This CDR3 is CASSPAPGGEQFF. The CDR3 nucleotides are TGTGCCAGCTCACCGGCACCGGGGGGTGAGCAGTTCTTC.

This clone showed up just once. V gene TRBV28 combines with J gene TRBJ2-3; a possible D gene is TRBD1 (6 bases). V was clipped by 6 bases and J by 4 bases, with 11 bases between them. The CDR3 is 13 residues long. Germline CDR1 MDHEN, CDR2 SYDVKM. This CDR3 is CASRRGGPDTQYF. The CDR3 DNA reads TGTGCCAGCAGGCGTGGGGGCCCAGATACGCAGTATTTT.

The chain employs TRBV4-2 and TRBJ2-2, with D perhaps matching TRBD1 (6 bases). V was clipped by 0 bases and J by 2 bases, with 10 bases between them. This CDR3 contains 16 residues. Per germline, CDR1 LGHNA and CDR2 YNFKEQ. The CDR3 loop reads CASSQEATGNTGELFF. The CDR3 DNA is TGTGCCAGCAGCCAAGAAGCGACAGGAAACACCGGGGAGCTGTTTTTT.